This T cell receptor beta chain was documented in a study of blood T cell repertoires in COVID-19. Turning to the study itself: In each case, the material was cDNA or gDNA derived from T cells, B-cell-depleted T cells, or PBMCs.

Participants had their cohort set by participant-reported clinical history. Methods used by the authors: Counts of nucleated cells, estimated from reference gene primer amplification, were obtained. Using immunoSEQ multiplex PCR, the repertoire was profiled, and TCRdb retains in-frame clones only, with some absent. The DNA gave D and trimming, while V, J and clone size come from that table. In the table there are roughly 240,000 clones, 88% of which are singletons. Trimming removed 5 bases from V and 2 bases from J; junction bases left unmatched: 10. The CDR3 length is 17 residues. CDR1 SGHVS and CDR2 FQNEAQ come from the germline V gene.

This TCR derives from a woman aged 40-49 years with acute COVID-19. V usage is TRBV7-8 and J usage is TRBJ2-3; 10 bases are shared with TRBD2. Input material: PBMCs or T cells enriched from blood (not recorded which). The CDR3 DNA sequence: TGTGCCAGCAGCCTCCAGGGACTAGCGACACTCACAGATACGCAGTATTTT. This codes for CASSLQGLATLTDTQYF.